A selection of T cell receptor beta chains follows, all from one sample in a study of blood T cell repertoires in COVID-19. Sequencing was performed with immunoSEQ multiplex PCR; in TCRdb, only in-frame clones are kept and a portion is missing. The sample holds about 85,000 clones; almost 90% are singletons and the top ten take more than 3.5%. Sample: peripheral blood. These receptors all come from a woman older than 75 with active or convalescent COVID-19. The CDR3 runs from the conserved cysteine through the conserved F or W. The D gene is left open where the match is weak. Some rows have no size entry. The others give once, few or many, or a class for an expanded clone.

>-|TRBD2|TRBJ2-7|TRBV9
TGTGCCAGCAGCTCAGGACTAGCGGGAGTGGGCTACGAGCAGTACTTC
CASSSGLAGVGYEQYF
>few|TRBD2|TRBJ2-2|TRBV9
TGTGCCAGCAGCGCCGGGACTAGCGCATCTGGGGAGCTGTTTTTT
CASSAGTSASGELFF
>once|-|TRBJ2-7|TRBV7-6
TGTGCCAGCAGCTTAGCGACAGGTTACGAGCAGTACTTC
CASSLATGYEQYF
>-|-|TRBJ2-6|TRBV5-1
TGCGCCAGCAGCCCACAGGTCTCAGGCGGGGCCAACGTCCTGACTTTC
CASSPQVSGGANVLTF
>-|TRBD2|TRBJ2-3|TRBV12-5
TGTGCTAGTGCCCCACCGGGACTAGCGGGAGGAGATACGCAGTATTTT
CASAPPGLAGGDTQYF
>-|TRBD2|TRBJ2-1|TRBV7-3
TGTGCCAGCAGCCCACAAGCGGGGTCCTACAATGAGCAGTTCTTC
CASSPQAGSYNEQFF
>-|-|TRBJ2-7|TRBV12-3/TRBV12-4
TGTGCCAGCAGTTCAGGCAGGGTCTACGAGCAGTACTTC
CASSSGRVYEQYF
>-|TRBD2|TRBJ2-7|TRBV27
TGTGCCAGCAGTTTAATCGGAAGCGGGAGCCAGTCCTACGAGCAGTACTTC
CASSLIGSGSQSYEQYF
>-|-|TRBJ1-2|TRBV7-8
TGTGCCAGCAGCTTGAACAGGGAATTGGGCTATGGCTACACCTTC
CASSLNRELGYGYTF
>-|-|TRBJ1-3|TRBV28
TGTGCCAGCAGTTTGCAGGGTTACTCTGGAAACACCATATATTTT
CASSLQGYSGNTIYF
>-|-|TRBJ2-3|TRBV27
TGTGCCAGCAGTTTAGGCAGGAGGTATACGCAGTATTTT
CASSLGRRYTQYF
>-|TRBD1|TRBJ1-5|TRBV29-1
TGCAGCGTTGGGGACAGGGGCAATCAGCCCCAGCATTTT
CSVGDRGNQPQHF
>once|TRBD1|TRBJ2-3|TRBV5-5
TGTGCCAGCAGCTTAATCTCCGGGACAGGTAACACAGATACGCAGTATTTT
CASSLISGTGNTDTQYF
>-|-|TRBJ2-6|TRBV28
TGTGCCAGCAGTTTAAGGGGGTCTGGGGCCAACGTCCTGACTTTC
CASSLRGSGANVLTF
>-|TRBD2|TRBJ2-7|TRBV28
TGTGCCAGCAATGGGGGGGTAGGGGAGCAGTACTTC
CASNGGVGEQYF
>-|-|TRBJ2-7|TRBV20-1
TGCAGTGCTAGTATGGCGGGAACCTACGAGCAGTACTTC
CSASMAGTYEQYF
>-|TRBD1|TRBJ1-5|TRBV19
TGTGCCAGTAGCCTCGTAAGGGGGCTGAACGGATGGGGTCAGCCCCAGCATTTT
CASSLVRGLNGWGQPQHF
>-|TRBD1|TRBJ1-2|TRBV5-1
TGCGCCAGCAGCCTATACGGGACAGGGGATGGCTACACCTTC
CASSLYGTGDGYTF
>-|-|TRBJ2-1|TRBV7-9
TGTGCCAGCAGCTCCGCACCCTCGGGCTCCTACAATGAGCAGTTCTTC
CASSSAPSGSYNEQFF
>-|TRBD1|TRBJ1-2|TRBV27
TGTGCCAGCAAAGAGGGACAGGGAGGCTATGGCTACACCTTC
CASKEGQGGYGYTF
>-|TRBD1|TRBJ2-3|TRBV5-4
TGTGCCAGCAGCACACAGGGGGCCGGGACAGATACGCAGTATTTT
CASSTQGAGTDTQYF
>-|-|TRBJ2-1|TRBV18
TGTGCCAGCCTGGAGGGCCTTTTAAATGAGCAGTTCTTC
CASLEGLLNEQFF
>-|-|TRBJ2-1|TRBV5-6
TGTGCCAGCAGCTCCGGTACTGGAGGGGTTTACAATGAGCAGTTCTTC
CASSSGTGGVYNEQFF
>-|TRBD1|TRBJ1-5|TRBV2
TGTGCCAGCAGTGAATTTGGACAGGGCCATTATCAGCCCCAGCATTTT
CASSEFGQGHYQPQHF
>-|-|TRBJ2-7|TRBV11-2
TGTGCCAGCAGCTTAGCACCAGACTCCTACGAGCAGTACTTC
CASSLAPDSYEQYF
>-|TRBD1|TRBJ2-1|TRBV28
TGTGCCAGCACCCCTGGGGGGACAGGGGGCTATGAGCAGTTCTTC
CASTPGGTGGYEQFF
>-|-|TRBJ1-2|TRBV19
TGTGCCAGTAGTAGGTCATCGGACTATGGCTACACCTTC
CASSRSSDYGYTF
>-|-|TRBJ1-1|TRBV28
TGTGCCAGCAGTCCACCCCACCCGGGGAGTCCTGAAGCTTTCTTT
CASSPPHPGSPEAFF
>once|TRBD1|TRBJ2-7|TRBV29-1
TGCAGCGTTGAAGGTTCAGGGGGCTACGAGCAGTACTTC
CSVEGSGGYEQYF
>-|-|TRBJ1-4|TRBV28
TGTGCCAGCAGTCTTGATGAAAAACTGTTTTTT
CASSLDEKLFF